A selection of T cell receptor beta chains follows, all from one sample in a study of shared clonotypes between healthy human individuals. The method was immunoSEQ multiplex PCR; TCRdb's version includes in-frame clones alone and lacks a portion of them. The sample includes about 2.4 million clones, around 90% seen only once; the top ten take about 0.13%. The sequencing sample was made of naive CD4+ T cells sorted from blood. These receptors all come from a man between 18 and 29 years old in good health. The CDR3 runs from the conserved cysteine through the conserved F or W. D genes are given only for firm matches. Clone sizes are given selectively: once, few, many, or a class where the clone is expanded.

few	TRBJ1-2	-	TRBV28	TGTGCCAGCAGCATCTCAGGGGAGTGGAACACCTTC	CASSISGEWNTF
-	TRBJ1-1	-	TRBV18	TGTGCCAGCTCCGGCAAGAGTATGACTGAAGCTTTCTTT	CASSGKSMTEAFF
-	TRBJ2-7	-	TRBV6-5	TGTGCCAGCAGTCCCGGACAGCCCTCCTACGAGCAGTACTTC	CASSPGQPSYEQYF
-	TRBJ1-4	TRBD1	TRBV5-4	TGTGCCAGCAGCTTGGCCCCAGGGGGCGCAGGGGAAAAACTGTTTTTT	CASSLAPGGAGEKLFF
-	TRBJ2-1	-	TRBV5-1	TGCGCCAGCAGACAGTACAATGAGCAGTTCTTC	CASRQYNEQFF
-	TRBJ1-2	TRBD1	TRBV10-3	TGTGCCATCAGTTTGGACAGGGTGCCTAACTATGGCTACACCTTC	CAISLDRVPNYGYTF
-	TRBJ2-3	TRBD2	TRBV18	TGTGCCAGCTCACTCCTCGGCGGGAGCGAAGATACGCAGTATTTT	CASSLLGGSEDTQYF
-	TRBJ2-1	TRBD2	TRBV13	TGTGCCAGCAGCCGACTAGGACTAGGGTTCAATGAGCAGTTCTTC	CASSRLGLGFNEQFF
-	TRBJ2-7	-	TRBV11-3	TGTGCCAGCAGCTTAGACGGATACGAGCAGTACTTC	CASSLDGYEQYF
-	TRBJ1-1	-	TRBV28	TGTGCCAGCAGTTCTACAGGAAGGCCAGGAACTGAAGCTTTCTTT	CASSSTGRPGTEAFF
-	TRBJ1-1	-	TRBV7-2	TGTGCCAGCAAGGGTGGTGGGTTCACTGAAGCTTTCTTT	CASKGGGFTEAFF
once	TRBJ2-1	TRBD2	TRBV18	TGTGCCAGCTCACCAGCTGCGGGGGTAAACAATGAGCAGTTCTTC	CASSPAAGVNNEQFF
-	TRBJ2-5	TRBD2	TRBV11-2	TGTGCCAGCAGATTTGTAGCGGGAGATAGGGAGACCCAGTACTTC	CASRFVAGDRETQYF
-	TRBJ1-1	-	TRBV18	TGTGCCAGCTCACCAGGGCCGGCGAACACTGAAGCTTTCTTT	CASSPGPANTEAFF
-	TRBJ2-7	TRBD2	TRBV6-5	TGTGCCAGCAGTTCGATAGCGGGAGGCTCCTACGAGCAGTACTTC	CASSSIAGGSYEQYF
-	TRBJ2-7	TRBD1	TRBV6-1	TGTGCCAGCAACCCCGGGACAGGGGGGAAGTACGAGCAGTACTTC	CASNPGTGGKYEQYF
-	TRBJ1-5	-	TRBV19	TGTGCCAGTAGTATTGACGTCGGGGGCTGGGGTCAGCCCCAGCATTTT	CASSIDVGGWGQPQHF
once	TRBJ2-5	-	TRBV15	TGTGCCACCAGAGAATCGGGACGGCAAGAGACCCAGTACTTC	CATRESGRQETQYF
-	TRBJ1-3	-	TRBV7-8	TGTGCCAGCAGCTTGGGGGGCGGGGATGGAAACACCATATATTTT	CASSLGGGDGNTIYF
-	TRBJ2-5	-	TRBV5-4	TGTGCCAGCAGCTTGGCCGCAGGTGGGGAGACCCAGTACTTC	CASSLAAGGETQYF
-	TRBJ1-2	-	TRBV7-9	TGTGCCAGCAGCTCACAGGGAGTGGGTGGCTACACCTTC	CASSSQGVGGYTF
-	TRBJ2-3	-	TRBV29-1	TGCAGCGTTGAGCGGGGGCGGGTAGATACGCAGTATTTT	CSVERGRVDTQYF